This entry concerns a single TCR beta chain. Method: immunoSEQ multiplex PCR; TCRdb's copy keeps in-frame clones and lacks some. The table shows some 100,000 clones, with over 95% occurring only once. This CDR3 region has 15 residues. The V gene's germline CDR1 is MRHNA and CDR2 SNTAGT. The V end lost 2 bases, the J end lost 1 base, and 9 bases lay between the germline ends. The record originates from a study of technical replicates of blood from a few donors. The receptor's source is a human donor in good health. The chain couples TRBV6-4 to TRBJ2-1, with D maybe TRBD2 (5 bases). The sequenced sample was T cells isolated from PBMCs. CDR3 residues: CASSDVSGSYNEQFF. The CDR3 coding sequence is TGTGCCAGCAGTGACGTCAGCGGATCCTACAATGAGCAGTTCTTC.